The 9 T cell receptor beta chains listed next were all sequenced from one sample in a study of blood T cell repertoires in COVID-19. Assay used: immunoSEQ multiplex PCR; TCRdb lists only in-frame clones, some missing. The data contain around 210,000 clones, about nine tenths of them singletons. What was sequenced was peripheral blood. Receptors were obtained from an older woman with acute or convalescent COVID-19.

The rearrangement links TRBV18 to TRBJ2-4; the match to TRBD1 covers 8 bases. The trim removed 3 bases at V and 8 bases at J, leaving 12 bases unmatched. This CDR3 has 16 residues. Germline V lookup: CDR1 KGHSH, CDR2 LQKENI. The chain's CDR3 is CASSPLYRGYEDIQYF. CDR3 nucleotide sequence: TGTGCCAGCTCACCGTTATACAGGGGGTATGAGGACATTCAGTACTTC.

The chain has TRBV9 and TRBJ2-3; 12 nucleotides align to TRBD2. This CDR3 has 16 amino acids. The germline CDR1 and CDR2 sequences are SGDLS and YYNGEE. Trimming at V came to 0 bases and at J to 3 bases, leaving 2 bases not matched to a gene. The CDR3 here is CASSVDLAGGTDTQYF. The DNA for the CDR3 is TGTGCCAGCAGCGTAGACCTAGCGGGAGGGACAGATACGCAGTATTTT.

This clone appeared once. The chain recombines TRBV27 with TRBJ2-5; perhaps TRBD1 as D (6 bases). The germline V gene encodes CDR1 MNHEY and CDR2 SMNVEV (reference sequence). The V end was cut by 3 bases, the J end by 1 base, with 12 bases between. The CDR3 contains 15 residues. CDR3 protein: CASSFSKTGQETQYF. CDR3 bases: TGTGCCAGCAGTTTTTCCAAGACAGGCCAAGAGACCCAGTACTTC.

The chain joins TRBV7-2 to TRBJ2-2, with a possible D match to TRBD2 (5 bases). CDR3 size: 14 residues. The germline V and J ends were trimmed by 8 bases and 2 bases, with 12 bases remaining between them. Germline V lookup: CDR1 SGHTA, CDR2 FQGNSA. The CDR3 reads CASLLRGNTGELFF. The CDR3 DNA is TGTGCCAGCTTATTACGGGGAAACACCGGGGAGCTGTTTTTT.

The chain couples TRBV24-1 to TRBJ2-2; a possible D gene is TRBD2 (6 bases). Per germline, CDR1 KGHDR and CDR2 SFDVKD. Trimming took off 3 bases at V and 1 base at J, with 17 bases between the two ends. The CDR3 spans 18 residues. This CDR3 reads CATSDPIGAGRNTGELFF. The CDR3 DNA sequence: TGTGCCACCAGTGATCCGATTGGTGCGGGACGGAACACCGGGGAGCTGTTTTTT.

The chain uses TRBV7-9 and TRBJ1-2; D is uncertain. The germline gives CDR1 SEHNR, CDR2 FQNEAQ (reference sequence). V dropped 2 bases and J dropped 2 bases, with 6 bases sitting between them. The CDR3 has 13 amino acids. The CDR3 region is CASSLNRNYGYTF. The CDR3 nucleotides read TGTGCCAGCAGCTTAAACAGAAACTATGGCTACACCTTC.

The genes are TRBV2 and TRBJ1-5; D not certain. Germline V CDR1 and CDR2: SNHLY, FYNNEI. With 7 bases removed from V and 0 bases from J, the gap between germline ends came to 7 bases. The CDR3 runs to 13 residues. The CDR3 DNA follows: TGTGCCAGCACGCGTTCTAGCAATCAGCCCCAGCATTTT. The encoded protein is CASTRSSNQPQHF.

The CDR3 DNA reads TGTGCCAGCAGCCCAATAGCGGGGCCCTACAATGAGCAGTTCTTC. It yields the protein CASSPIAGPYNEQFF. J is TRBJ2-1 and V is TRBV5-5; the match to TRBD2 covers 8 bases. The CDR3 consists of 15 residues. CDR1 SGHKS and CDR2 YYEKEE come from the germline V gene (reference sequence). J lost 2 bases, V lost 4 bases, and 5 bases had no gene match.

The CDR3 DNA follows: TGTGCCAGCAGTTCCCAGACAGGGGGGAAAAACATTCAGTACTTC. This gives the protein CASSSQTGGKNIQYF. V is TRBV6-5 and J is TRBJ2-4; TRBD1 matches 9 bases. The CDR3 loop spans 15 amino acids. After removal of 4 bases from V and 4 bases from J, the junction contained 5 bases not matched to a gene. Germline CDR1 MNHEY, CDR2 SVGAGI.